Following are 24 T cell receptor beta chains from one sample sequenced in a study of blood T cell repertoires in COVID-19. Method: immunoSEQ multiplex PCR; TCRdb's copy keeps in-frame clones and lacks some. The sample contains nearly 350,000 clones, around nine tenths of which appear only once. The specimen was peripheral blood. Receptors were obtained from a woman between 70 and 85 years old with COVID-19, enrolled during active disease.

The genes are TRBV2 and TRBJ2-5; D perhaps matches TRBD2 (6 bases). The CDR3 is 13 amino acids. V shed 7 bases and J shed 10 bases, with 19 bases lying between them. Germline CDR1 and CDR2: SNHLY and FYNNEI. The CDR3 spells CASKGLLEGSQYF. The CDR3 DNA reads as TGTGCCAGCAAGGGACTTTTGGAGGGGAGCCAGTACTTC.

The chain carries TRBV24-1 and TRBJ2-1; TRBD2 matches 9 bases. In germline, CDR1 is KGHDR, CDR2 SFDVKD. Unmatched junction bases numbered 11, after V lost 3 bases and J lost 3 bases. The CDR3 runs to 18 residues. Here the CDR3 DNA reads TGTGCCACCAGTGATCGCGGGGGGGGCAGGATCAACTACAATGAGCAGTTCTTC. Its translation: CATSDRGGGRINYNEQFF.

This sequence joins TRBV10-3 and TRBJ1-1, with a weak D call TRBD1 (6 bases). CDR1 ENHRY and CDR2 SYGVKD come from the germline V gene. V was shortened by 6 bases and J by 5 bases, with 16 bases between the two germline ends. This CDR3 region has 14 residues. The CDR3 nucleotides are TGTGCCATCAGCGGAGAGGGGGGGCGGACTGAAGCTTTCTTT. As protein: CAISGEGGRTEAFF.

The rearrangement uses TRBV24-1 and TRBJ2-5, with a weak D call TRBD1 (6 bases). The germline V gene encodes CDR1 KGHDR and CDR2 SFDVKD. The germline V and J ends were trimmed by 4 bases and 1 base, with 12 bases remaining between them. CDR3 length equals 15 residues. The CDR3 DNA sequence: TGTGCCACCAGTGAGTCTAGGGGGAGCCAAGAGACCCAGTACTTC. Translating it yields CATSESRGSQETQYF.

This clone was counted a single time. The chain joins TRBV30 to TRBJ2-3; D tentatively reads TRBD1 or TRBD2 (5 bases each). V was cut by 8 bases and J by 0 bases, with 9 bases left in between. The CDR3 sequence is 12 residues long. Germline CDR1 GTSNPN, CDR2 SVGIG (reference sequence). The chain's CDR3 is CARGSSTDTQYF. The DNA for the CDR3 is TGTGCCCGGGGCAGTAGCACAGATACGCAGTATTTT.

The chain couples TRBV9 to TRBJ2-3, with D perhaps TRBD2 (6 bases). The CDR3 has 16 amino acids. The germline CDR1 and CDR2 sequences are SGDLS and YYNGEE. V was clipped by 3 bases and J by 3 bases, with 17 bases between them. For the CDR3, the DNA is TGTGCCAGCAGCGGTGACGGGGGTGAAGGAACAGATACGCAGTATTTT. Translation gives CASSGDGGEGTDTQYF.

The V gene is TRBV7-2, the J gene TRBJ2-5, with 7 positions matching TRBD1. The CDR3 is 13 amino acids. J gave up 4 bases and V 5 bases, and 4 bases lay outside the gene matches. Germline V gene lookup returns CDR1 SGHTA and CDR2 FQGNSA. Here the CDR3 reads CASSPRTGETQYF. The DNA for the CDR3 is TGTGCCAGCAGCCCCCGGACAGGAGAGACCCAGTACTTC.

V usage is TRBV28 and J usage is TRBJ2-5, with D possibly matching TRBD1 (5 bases). Germline V lookup: CDR1 MDHEN, CDR2 SYDVKM. This CDR3 is 14 amino acids long. V was shortened by 11 bases and J by 2 bases, with 18 bases between the two germline ends. Written as DNA, the CDR3 is TGTGCCTCGTGGGCAGGGTGGGAACAAGAGACCCAGTACTTC. Its protein product is CASWAGWEQETQYF.

The gene calls are TRBV19 and TRBJ1-4, with D perhaps TRBD1 (5 bases). V was clipped by 5 bases and J by 2 bases, with 15 bases between them. The length of the CDR3 is 16 residues. The germline gives CDR1 LNHDA, CDR2 SQIVND (reference sequence). CDR3 in amino acids: CASSPGGSRTNEKLFF. CDR3 bases: TGTGCCAGTAGTCCTGGGGGGAGTCGGACTAATGAAAAACTGTTTTTT.

The chain has TRBV11-2 and TRBJ1-6, with TRBD1 as a possible D gene (5 bases). This CDR3 is built from 16 residues. Trimming shortened V by 3 bases and J by 1 base, and 10 bases separated the two germline ends. Germline V lookup: CDR1 SGHAT, CDR2 FQNNGV. The CDR3 is CASSFSGRSYNSPLHF. CDR3 in DNA: TGTGCCAGCAGCTTTTCAGGGCGGTCCTATAATTCACCCCTCCACTTT.

The chain joins TRBV3-1 (or the pseudogene TRBV3-2) to TRBJ1-6; 8 positions match TRBD1. Germline CDR1 is LGHDT and CDR2 is YNNKEL (reference sequence). The CDR3 covers 16 residues. Losses at the gene ends were 1 base for V and 6 bases for J; bases not matched to a gene: 5. The CDR3 here is CASSQGVGTGNSPLHF. CDR3 coding DNA: TGTGCCAGCAGCCAAGGGGTCGGGACAGGTAATTCACCCCTCCACTTT.

V usage is TRBV4-1 and J usage is TRBJ2-3; TRBD2 agrees at 16 bases. This CDR3 has 17 amino acids. V lost 8 bases to trimming and J lost 2 bases; unmatched junction nucleotides: 7. Germline V lookup: CDR1 MGHRA, CDR2 YSYEKL. Here the CDR3 DNA reads TGCGCCAGCCTGGGACTAGCGGGGGGGCGGGACACAGATACGCAGTATTTT. Translating gives CASLGLAGGRDTDTQYF.

For the CDR3, the DNA is TGCGCCAGCAGCCAGTCAGTTACTAGTACAGATACGCAGTATTTT. Translation gives CASSQSVTSTDTQYF. The chain couples TRBV4-3 to TRBJ2-3; TRBD2 might be the D (5 bases). Germline-derived CDR1 and CDR2 are LGHNA and YSLEER. The CDR3 is 15 amino acids. Trimming took off 3 bases at V and 3 bases at J, with 13 bases between the two ends.

With respect to this clone: Other DNA sequences in this specimen translate into the identical CDR3. The chain carries TRBV12-3 or TRBV12-4 and TRBJ1-6; D is unclear. This CDR3 is 13 amino acids long. V was shortened by 1 base and J by 8 bases, with 6 bases between the two germline ends. CDR3 loop: CASSLGGDSPLHF. The CDR3 nucleotides read TGTGCCAGCAGTTTAGGTGGAGATTCACCCCTCCACTTT.

This clone was counted once. The chain couples TRBV2 to TRBJ2-4; possible D gene TRBD1, 6 bases. CDR1 SNHLY and CDR2 FYNNEI come from the germline V gene. This CDR3 is 16 amino acids long. Trimming cost V 4 bases and J 0 bases, with 13 bases left between them. The CDR3 region has the DNA TGTGCCAGCAGTGGAGGGACATTGCTAGCCAAAAACATTCAGTACTTC. The encoded protein is CASSGGTLLAKNIQYF. The full variable domain, rest sourced from reference TRBV2 and TRBJ2-4, is EPEVTQTPSHQVTQMGQEVILRCVPISNHLYFYWYRQILGQKVEFLVSFYNNEISEKSEIFDDQFSVERPDGSNFTLKIRSTKLEDSAMYFCASSGGTLLAKNIQYFGAGTRLSVL.

The rearrangement uses TRBV24-1 and TRBJ2-2, with TRBD1 matching over 7 bases. CDR3 length: 16 residues. The germline V gene encodes CDR1 KGHDR and CDR2 SFDVKD. V trimming: 1 base; J trimming: 3 bases; junction bases outside the gene matches: 4. CDR3 coding DNA: TGTGCCACCAGTGATTTTGGGACAGTAGACACCGGGGAGCTGTTTTTT. It is translated as CATSDFGTVDTGELFF.

The CDR3 DNA reads TGCGCCAGCAGCCAATTCGTCCGGGACAGGGGTAACACTGAAGCTTTCTTT. It codes for CASSQFVRDRGNTEAFF. The J gene is TRBJ1-1, the V gene TRBV4-1; 10 bases are shared with TRBD1. Germline CDR1 reads MGHRA; CDR2 reads YSYEKL. V lost 2 bases, J lost 2 bases, and 8 bases stayed unmatched. The length of the CDR3 is 17 residues.

There are a few counts of this clone. V and J are TRBV2 and TRBJ1-1; the D gene is possibly TRBD1 (5 bases). The CDR3 spans 14 residues. V was cut by 4 bases and J by 1 base, with 10 bases left in between. Germline CDR1 reads SNHLY; CDR2 reads FYNNEI. In DNA form, the CDR3 reads TGTGCCAGCAGTGTATGGCAGGGGAACACTGAAGCTTTCTTT. Its translation: CASSVWQGNTEAFF. The full variable domain, completed using reference TRBV2 and TRBJ1-1, is EPEVTQTPSHQVTQMGQEVILRCVPISNHLYFYWYRQILGQKVEFLVSFYNNEISEKSEIFDDQFSVERPDGSNFTLKIRSTKLEDSAMYFCASSVWQGNTEAFFGQGTRLTVV.

This clone was counted once. This chain joins TRBV4-2 and TRBJ2-1; 10 bases are a match to TRBD2. Germline V CDR1 and CDR2: LGHNA, YNFKEQ. The CDR3 runs to 18 residues. Trimming removed 0 bases from V and 7 bases from J; junction bases left unmatched: 12. The CDR3 reads CASSQDRWSGGAGNEQFF. The CDR3 region has the DNA TGTGCCAGCAGCCAAGATCGGTGGAGCGGGGGGGCCGGAAATGAGCAGTTCTTC.

The chain carries TRBV2 and TRBJ1-1, with TRBD1 matching over 8 bases. There are 13 residues in the CDR3. Looked up from germline, CDR1 is SNHLY and CDR2 is FYNNEI. V lost 6 bases, J lost 8 bases, and 8 bases stayed unmatched. CDR3 region: CASRRTGPFEAFF. In DNA, the CDR3 is TGTGCCAGCAGGAGGACAGGGCCCTTCGAAGCTTTCTTT.

The rearrangement links TRBV4-1 to TRBJ2-4, with a weak D call TRBD2 (6 bases). V gave up 2 bases and J gave up 0 bases, with 8 bases separating them. The CDR3 is made up of 15 amino acids. CDR1 MGHRA and CDR2 YSYEKL come from the germline V gene. The CDR3 spells CASSQLGLAKNIQYF. CDR3 DNA: TGCGCCAGCAGCCAATTGGGACTAGCCAAAAACATTCAGTACTTC.

Ten or more counts support this clone. The rearrangement links TRBV12-3 or TRBV12-4 to TRBJ2-3, with 10 bases that match TRBD1. The CDR3 spans 13 residues. The V gene end was trimmed by 6 bases and the J gene end by 8 bases; junction bases not matched to a gene: 5. The CDR3 spells CASRRGTGVTQYF. DNA for the CDR3: TGTGCCAGCAGGCGTGGGACAGGGGTTACGCAGTATTTT.

The chain uses TRBV7-8 and TRBJ2-1; D ambiguous. Germline V gene sequence: CDR1 SGHVS, CDR2 FQNEAQ. The germline V and J ends were trimmed by 2 bases and 5 bases, with 10 bases remaining between them. The CDR3 is made up of 14 amino acids. For the CDR3, the DNA is TGTGCCAGCAGCTTAAGTGCAGTCCACAATGAGCAGTTCTTC. Translating gives CASSLSAVHNEQFF.

This clone was recorded once. The chain recombines TRBV4-1 with TRBJ1-2; D is unresolved. Deletions cut 4 bases from V and 3 bases from J, with 15 bases between. This CDR3 has 15 amino acids. CDR1 and CDR2 from the germline V gene are MGHRA and YSYEKL. CDR3 sequence reads: CASSPREGDDYGYTF. In DNA form, the CDR3 reads TGCGCCAGCAGCCCGAGGGAGGGAGATGACTATGGCTACACCTTC.